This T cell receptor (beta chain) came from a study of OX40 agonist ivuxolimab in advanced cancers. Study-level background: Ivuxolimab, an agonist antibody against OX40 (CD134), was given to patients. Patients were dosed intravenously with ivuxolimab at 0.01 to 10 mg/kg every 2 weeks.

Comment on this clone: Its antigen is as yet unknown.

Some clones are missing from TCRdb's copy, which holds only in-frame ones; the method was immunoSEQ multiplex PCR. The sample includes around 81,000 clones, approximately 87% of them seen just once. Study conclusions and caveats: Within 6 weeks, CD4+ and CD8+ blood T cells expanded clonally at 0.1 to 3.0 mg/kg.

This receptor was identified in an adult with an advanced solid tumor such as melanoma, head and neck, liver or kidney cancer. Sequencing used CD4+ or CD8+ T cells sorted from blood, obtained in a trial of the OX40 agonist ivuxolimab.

CDR3 protein: CASSGTSGSSYNEQFF. The CDR3 DNA reads TGTGCCAGTAGTGGGACTAGCGGGAGCTCCTACAATGAGCAGTTCTTC. The chain links TRBV19 to TRBJ2-1, with TRBD2 identical over 14 bases. The CDR3 length is 16 residues. Germline V gene sequence: CDR1 LNHDA, CDR2 SQIVND (reference sequence). V lost 5 bases, J lost 0 bases, and 0 bases stayed unmatched.